Shown below are 6 T cell receptor beta chains from a single sample sequenced in a study of T cell repertoires in cytomegalovirus infection. Using its own MiXCR run on the reads, TCRdb lists one record per CDR3 protein. Of 300,000 or so distinct CDR3 sequences listed, roughly a quarter are singletons. The sequencing input was PBMCs. The receptors were sampled from a human donor in good health (CMV status not recorded). Some clones in this sample may be carry-over from other donors' samples.

This clonotype was observed many times. The chain couples TRBV7-2 to TRBJ1-5, with no clear D. There are 18 residues in the CDR3. Per the germline V gene, CDR1 is SGHTA and CDR2 is FQGNSA. V was clipped by 2 bases and J by 0 bases, with 17 bases between them. DNA of the CDR3: TGTGCCAGCAGCTTACCTCCATCGCGAGGTTATAGCAATCAGCCCCAGCATTTT. Its protein product is CASSLPPSRGYSNQPQHF.

V gene TRBV10-2 combines with J gene TRBJ2-7; no definite D call. CDR1 and CDR2 from the germline V gene are WSHSY and SAAADI. The V end was cut by 7 bases, the J end by 7 bases, with 14 bases between. This CDR3 contains 12 residues. CDR3 loop: CASMTQVWEQYF. CDR3 bases: TGCGCCAGCATGACCCAGGTATGGGAGCAGTACTTC.

The chain carries TRBV3-1 and TRBJ2-7; D remains unclear. Germline V gives CDR1 LGHDT, CDR2 YNNKEL (reference sequence). The CDR3 contains 15 residues. V lost 4 bases, J lost 1 base, and 14 bases lay in between. CDR3 loop: CASSPLPLSSYEQYF. DNA for the CDR3: TGTGCCAGCAGCCCCCTGCCGTTATCTTCCTACGAGCAGTACTTC.

This clonotype turned up a few times. The rearrangement links TRBV12-3 or TRBV12-4 to TRBJ2-7; 8 nucleotides align to TRBD2. The CDR3 spans 16 residues. V gave up 4 bases and J gave up 3 bases; unmatched junction bases: 11. The CDR3: CASSSLLSGGVYEQYF. Written as DNA, the CDR3 is TGTGCCAGCAGTTCCCTTTTGAGCGGGGGAGTCTACGAGCAGTACTTC.

This clonotype was detected only once. The V and J genes are TRBV20-1 and TRBJ1-5, with 10 bases identical to TRBD1. V shed 3 bases and J 6 bases; nucleotides not matched to a gene: 8. The CDR3 runs 15 residues. Germline lookup yields CDR1 DFQATT and CDR2 SNEGSKA (reference sequence). The CDR3 DNA reads TGCAGTGCTAGCCCCAGGACAGGGGGTTTTCAGCCCCAGCATTTT. Translating it yields CSASPRTGGFQPQHF.

J is TRBJ1-2 and V is TRBV2; tentatively, D is TRBD1 (6 bases). Deletions cut 4 bases from V and 4 bases from J, with 13 bases between. Germline assignment: CDR1 SNHLY and CDR2 FYNNEI. The CDR3 sequence is 14 residues long. CDR3 loop: CASSVRQALYGYTF. Written as DNA, the CDR3 is TGTGCCAGCAGTGTTCGACAGGCCCTCTATGGCTACACCTTC.